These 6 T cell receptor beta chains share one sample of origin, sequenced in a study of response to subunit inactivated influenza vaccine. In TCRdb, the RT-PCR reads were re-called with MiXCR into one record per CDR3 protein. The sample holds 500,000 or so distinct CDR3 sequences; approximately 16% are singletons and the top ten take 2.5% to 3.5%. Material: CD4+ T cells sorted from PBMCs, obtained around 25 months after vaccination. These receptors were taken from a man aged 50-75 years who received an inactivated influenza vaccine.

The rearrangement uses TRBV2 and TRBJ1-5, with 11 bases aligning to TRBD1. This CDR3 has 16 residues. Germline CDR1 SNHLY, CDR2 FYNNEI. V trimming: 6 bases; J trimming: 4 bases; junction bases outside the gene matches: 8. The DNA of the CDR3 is TGTGCCAGCAGCGGGACAGGGGGAAATCGAAATCAGCCCCAGCATTTT. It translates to CASSGTGGNRNQPQHF.

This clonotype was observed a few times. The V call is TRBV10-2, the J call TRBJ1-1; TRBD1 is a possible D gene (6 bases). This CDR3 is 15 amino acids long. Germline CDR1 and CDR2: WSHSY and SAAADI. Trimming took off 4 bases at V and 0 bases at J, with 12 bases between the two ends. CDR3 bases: TGCGCCAGCAGTGCCTACAGGGTGGTGAACACTGAAGCTTTCTTT. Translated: CASSAYRVVNTEAFF.

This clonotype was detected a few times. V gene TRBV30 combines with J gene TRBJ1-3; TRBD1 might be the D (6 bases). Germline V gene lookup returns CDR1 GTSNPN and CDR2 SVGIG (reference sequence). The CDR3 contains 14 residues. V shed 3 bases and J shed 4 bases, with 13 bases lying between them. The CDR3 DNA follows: TGTGCCTGGAGCCAAGGGGGACAAGGAAACACCATATATTTT. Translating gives CAWSQGGQGNTIYF. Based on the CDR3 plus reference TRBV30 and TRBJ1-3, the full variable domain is SQTIHQWPATLVQPVGSPLSLECTVEGTSNPNLYWYRQAAGRGLQLLFYSVGIGQISSEVPQNLSASRPQDRQFILSSKKLLLSDSGFYLCAWSQGGQGNTIYFGEGSWLTVV.

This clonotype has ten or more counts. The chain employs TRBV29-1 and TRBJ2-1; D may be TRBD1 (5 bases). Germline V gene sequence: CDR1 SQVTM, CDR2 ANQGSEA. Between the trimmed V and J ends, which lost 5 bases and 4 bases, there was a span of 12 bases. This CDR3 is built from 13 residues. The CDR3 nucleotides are TGCAGCGTTCGAGCCAGGACATACAATGAGCAGTTCTTC. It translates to CSVRARTYNEQFF.

CDR3 in amino acids: CASSNRDGLGYTF. CDR3 nucleotides: TGTGCCAGCAGCAACAGGGACGGCCTGGGCTACACCTTC. The V and J genes are TRBV7-9 and TRBJ1-2; maybe TRBD1 (6 bases). Germline CDR1 is SEHNR and CDR2 is FQNEAQ (reference sequence). The ends were cut back, 5 bases at V and 8 bases at J, with 15 bases in the middle. CDR3 length equals 13 residues.

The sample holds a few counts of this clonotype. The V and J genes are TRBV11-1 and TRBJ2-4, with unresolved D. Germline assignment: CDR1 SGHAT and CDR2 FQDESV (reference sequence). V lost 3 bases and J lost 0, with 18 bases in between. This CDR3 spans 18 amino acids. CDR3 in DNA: TGTGCCAGCAGCTTCGTAGACGGAGATCATTTAGCCAAAAACATTCAGTACTTC. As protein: CASSFVDGDHLAKNIQYF.